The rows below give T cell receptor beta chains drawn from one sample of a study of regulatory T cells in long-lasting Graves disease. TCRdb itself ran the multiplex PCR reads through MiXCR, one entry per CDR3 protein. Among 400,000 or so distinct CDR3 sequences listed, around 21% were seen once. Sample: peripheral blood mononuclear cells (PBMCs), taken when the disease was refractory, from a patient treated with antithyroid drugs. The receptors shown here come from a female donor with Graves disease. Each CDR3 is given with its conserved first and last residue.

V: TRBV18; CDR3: CASAPGQFYGYTF
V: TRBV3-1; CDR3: CASSQDTAGPPETQYF
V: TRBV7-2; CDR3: CASRLGGDYNSPLHF
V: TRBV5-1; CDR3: CASSLGGIGNQPQHF
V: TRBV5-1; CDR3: CASSFPTGDRLGEQYF
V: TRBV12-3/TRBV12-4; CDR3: CASSPLAQNYGYTF
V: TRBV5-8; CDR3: CASSLSPALETQYF
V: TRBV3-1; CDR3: CASSHRQGWTYEQYF
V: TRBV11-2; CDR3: CASSLGQGSTEAFF
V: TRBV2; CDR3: CASSDFAYNEQFF
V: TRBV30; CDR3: CACRWAANTEAFF
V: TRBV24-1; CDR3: CATSDSRWGSRGTGELFF
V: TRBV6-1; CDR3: CASRLTGTEQYF
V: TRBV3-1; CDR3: CASSRQVNQPQHF
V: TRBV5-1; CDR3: CASSVDRGAGNTIYF
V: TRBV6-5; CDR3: CASSYGPSGSSYEQYF
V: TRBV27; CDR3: CASSEGLAGGVGTGELFF
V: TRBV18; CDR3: CASSPPGQETQYF
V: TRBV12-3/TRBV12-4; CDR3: CASRTRDRISGNTIYF
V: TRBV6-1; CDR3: CASTRGGSGFLNTEAFF
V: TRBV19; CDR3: CASKQVPWNTEAFF
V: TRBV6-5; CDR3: CASSYARTGKGWTEAFF
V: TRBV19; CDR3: CASSILTTNYEQFF
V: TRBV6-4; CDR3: CASSDSRGGVDGTQYF
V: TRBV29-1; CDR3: CSVPGQGAGYTF
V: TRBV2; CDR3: CASSRGITNEKLFF
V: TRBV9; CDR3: CASPPGQPYEQYF
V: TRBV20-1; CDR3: CSARSRLAGGYEQYF
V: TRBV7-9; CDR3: CASRDGKGQETQYF
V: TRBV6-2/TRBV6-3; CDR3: CATGQGASGSNEQFF
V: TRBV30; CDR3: CAWSLLGSPLHF
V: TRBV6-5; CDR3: CASSYLLYRTMNTEAFF
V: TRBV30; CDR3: CAWSEETSSGYTF
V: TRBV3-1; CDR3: CASSHVRSEQYF
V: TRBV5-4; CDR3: CASSSTGTGGLALGGEQYF
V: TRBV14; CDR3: CASSRPGQVDQPQHF
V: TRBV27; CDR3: CASSLSGASWEEQYF
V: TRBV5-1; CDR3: CASSLDGTDNYGYTF
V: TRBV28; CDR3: CASSIRANNEQFF
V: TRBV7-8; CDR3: CASSQTSGGETQYF
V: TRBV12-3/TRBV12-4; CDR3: CASLLGGLAGELFF
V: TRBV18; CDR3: CASSPRSGSPQETQYF
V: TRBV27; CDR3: CASRTGNSNQPQHF
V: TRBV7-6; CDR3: CASSLLQGNNQPQHF
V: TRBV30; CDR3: CAWSAGGASGANVLTF
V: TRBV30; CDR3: CAWSAGVLGGYTF